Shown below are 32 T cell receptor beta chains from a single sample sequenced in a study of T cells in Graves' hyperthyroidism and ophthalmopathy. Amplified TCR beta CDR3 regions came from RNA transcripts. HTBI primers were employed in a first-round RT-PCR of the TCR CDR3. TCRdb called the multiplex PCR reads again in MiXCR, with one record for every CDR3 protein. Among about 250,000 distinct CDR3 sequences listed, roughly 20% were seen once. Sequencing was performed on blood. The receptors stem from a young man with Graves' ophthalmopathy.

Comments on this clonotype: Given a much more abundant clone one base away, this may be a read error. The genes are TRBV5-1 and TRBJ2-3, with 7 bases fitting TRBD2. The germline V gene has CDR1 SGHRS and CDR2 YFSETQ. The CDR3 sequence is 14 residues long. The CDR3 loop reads CASSLASGTDTQCF. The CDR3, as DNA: TGCGCCAGCAGCTTGGCTAGCGGCACAGATACGCAGTGTTTT.

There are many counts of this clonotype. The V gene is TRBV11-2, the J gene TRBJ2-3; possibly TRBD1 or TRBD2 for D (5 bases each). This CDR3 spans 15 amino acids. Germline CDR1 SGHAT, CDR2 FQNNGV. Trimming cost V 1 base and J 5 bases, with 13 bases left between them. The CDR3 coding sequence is TGTGCCAGCAGCTTAGGGGGGTGGGGCGGAGATACGCAGTATTTT. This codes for CASSLGGWGGDTQYF.

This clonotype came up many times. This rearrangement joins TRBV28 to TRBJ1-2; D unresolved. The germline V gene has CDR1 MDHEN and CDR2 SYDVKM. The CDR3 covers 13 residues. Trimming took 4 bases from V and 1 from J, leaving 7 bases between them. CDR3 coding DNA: TGTGCCAGCAGTTCCGGGGATAACTATGGCTACACCTTC. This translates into CASSSGDNYGYTF.

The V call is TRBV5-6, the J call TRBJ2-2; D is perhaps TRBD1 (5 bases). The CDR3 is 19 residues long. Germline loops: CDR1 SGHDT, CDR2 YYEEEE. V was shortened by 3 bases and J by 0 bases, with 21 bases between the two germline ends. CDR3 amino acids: CASSSDLLRTRSNTGELFF. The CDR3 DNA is TGTGCCAGCAGCTCAGATTTACTTCGGACACGATCGAACACCGGGGAGCTGTTTTTT. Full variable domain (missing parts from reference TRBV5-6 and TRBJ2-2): DAGVTQSPTHLIKTRGQQVTLRCSPKSGHDTVSWYQQALGQGPQFIFQYYEEEERQRGNFPDRFSGHQFPNYSSELNVNALLLGDSALYLCASSSDLLRTRSNTGELFFGEGSRLTVL.

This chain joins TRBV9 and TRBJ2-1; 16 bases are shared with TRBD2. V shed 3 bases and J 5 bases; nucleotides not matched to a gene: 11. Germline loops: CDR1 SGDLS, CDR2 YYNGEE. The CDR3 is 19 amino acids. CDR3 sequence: CASSAAGTSGRGGNNEQFF. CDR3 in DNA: TGTGCCAGCAGCGCCGCCGGGACTAGCGGGAGGGGGGGGAACAATGAGCAGTTCTTC.

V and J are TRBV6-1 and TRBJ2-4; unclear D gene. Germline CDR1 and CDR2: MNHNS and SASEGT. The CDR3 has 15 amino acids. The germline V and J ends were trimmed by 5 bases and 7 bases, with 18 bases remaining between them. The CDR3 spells CASSSAASRGNIQYF. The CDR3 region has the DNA TGTGCCAGCAGTTCCGCCGCCTCCAGAGGTAACATTCAGTACTTC.

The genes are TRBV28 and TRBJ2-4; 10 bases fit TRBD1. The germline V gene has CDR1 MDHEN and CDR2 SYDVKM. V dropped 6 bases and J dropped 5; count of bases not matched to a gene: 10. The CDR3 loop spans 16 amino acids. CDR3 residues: CASSPRRQGAENIQYF. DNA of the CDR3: TGTGCCAGCAGCCCTAGGAGACAGGGGGCGGAAAACATTCAGTACTTC. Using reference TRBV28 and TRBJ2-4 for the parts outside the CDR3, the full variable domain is DVKVTQSSRYLVKRTGEKVFLECVQDMDHENMFWYRQDPGLGLRLIYFSYDVKMKEKGDIPEGYSVSREKKERFSLILESASTNQTSMYLCASSPRRQGAENIQYFGAGTRLSVL.

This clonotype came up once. As DNA, the CDR3 is TGTGCCAGCAATAAGGGTTTGGCGGTACGTGGCAATGAGCAGTTCTTC. It yields the protein CASNKGLAVRGNEQFF. This chain uses TRBV6-2 or TRBV6-3 with TRBJ2-1, with D unresolved. The V end was cut by 7 bases, the J end by 6 bases, with 22 bases between. This CDR3 region has 16 residues. In germline, CDR1 is MNHEY, CDR2 SVGEGT.

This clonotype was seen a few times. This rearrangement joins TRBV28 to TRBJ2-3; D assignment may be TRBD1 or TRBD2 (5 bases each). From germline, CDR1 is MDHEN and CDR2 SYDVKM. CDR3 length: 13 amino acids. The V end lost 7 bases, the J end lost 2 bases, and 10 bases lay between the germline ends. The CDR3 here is CASIRGATDTQYF. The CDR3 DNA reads TGTGCCAGCATCCGAGGGGCCACAGATACGCAGTATTTT.

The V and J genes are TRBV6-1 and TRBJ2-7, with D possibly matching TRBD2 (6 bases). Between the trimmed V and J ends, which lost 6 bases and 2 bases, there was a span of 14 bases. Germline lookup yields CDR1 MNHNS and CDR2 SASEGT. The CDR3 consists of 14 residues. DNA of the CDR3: TGTGCCAGCAGACACGGGAGTGGTGCCTACGAGCAGTACTTC. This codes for CASRHGSGAYEQYF.

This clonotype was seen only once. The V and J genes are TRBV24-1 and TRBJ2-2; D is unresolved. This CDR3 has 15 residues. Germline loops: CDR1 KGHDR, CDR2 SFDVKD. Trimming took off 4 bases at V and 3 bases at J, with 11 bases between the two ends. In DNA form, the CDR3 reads TGTGCCACCAGTGACGCAGTACGTCACACCGGGGAGCTGTTTTTT. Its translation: CATSDAVRHTGELFF.

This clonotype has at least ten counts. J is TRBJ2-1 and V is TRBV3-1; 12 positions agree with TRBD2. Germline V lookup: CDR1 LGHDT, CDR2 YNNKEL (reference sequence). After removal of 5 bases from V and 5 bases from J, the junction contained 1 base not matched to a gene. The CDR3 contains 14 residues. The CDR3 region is CASSWTSGDNEQFF. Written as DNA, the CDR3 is TGTGCCAGCAGCTGGACTAGCGGGGACAATGAGCAGTTCTTC.

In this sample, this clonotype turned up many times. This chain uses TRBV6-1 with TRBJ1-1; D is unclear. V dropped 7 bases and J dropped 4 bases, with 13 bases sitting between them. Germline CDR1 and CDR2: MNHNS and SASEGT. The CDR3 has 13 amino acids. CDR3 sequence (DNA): TGTGCCAGCATGAAGGGTGTCAGCACTGAAGCTTTCTTT. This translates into CASMKGVSTEAFF.

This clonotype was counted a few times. The CDR3 DNA is TGTGCCAGTACCCATCGTCCGGGACCTAATGAAAAACTGTTTTTT. Its protein is CASTHRPGPNEKLFF. J is TRBJ1-4 and V is TRBV19; a possible D gene is TRBD1 (5 bases). The CDR3 covers 15 residues. The germline V gene has CDR1 LNHDA and CDR2 SQIVND (reference sequence). V was cut by 7 bases and J by 3 bases, with 15 bases left in between.

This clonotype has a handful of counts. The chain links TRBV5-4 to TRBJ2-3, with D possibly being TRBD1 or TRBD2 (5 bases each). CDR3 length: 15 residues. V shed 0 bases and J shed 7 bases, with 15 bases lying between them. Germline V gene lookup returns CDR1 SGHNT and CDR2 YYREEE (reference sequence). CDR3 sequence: CASSLGGAPQNTQYF. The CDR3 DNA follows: TGTGCCAGCAGCTTGGGAGGGGCCCCACAAAATACGCAGTATTTT. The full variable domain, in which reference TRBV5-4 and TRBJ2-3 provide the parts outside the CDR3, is ETGVTQSPTHLIKTRGQQVTLRCSSQSGHNTVSWYQQALGQGPQFIFQYYREEENGRGNFPPRFSGLQFPNYSSELNVNALELDDSALYLCASSLGGAPQNTQYFGPGTRLTVL.

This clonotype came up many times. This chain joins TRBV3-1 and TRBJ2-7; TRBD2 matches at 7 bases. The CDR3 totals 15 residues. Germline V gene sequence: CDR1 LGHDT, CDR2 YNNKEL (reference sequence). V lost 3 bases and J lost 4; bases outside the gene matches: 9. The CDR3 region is CASSQGRTSRYEQYF. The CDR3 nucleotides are TGTGCCAGCAGCCAGGGACGGACTAGTAGATACGAGCAGTACTTC.

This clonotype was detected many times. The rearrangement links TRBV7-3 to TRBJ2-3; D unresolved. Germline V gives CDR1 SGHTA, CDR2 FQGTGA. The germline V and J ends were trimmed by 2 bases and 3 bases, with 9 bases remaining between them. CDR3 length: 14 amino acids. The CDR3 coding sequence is TGTGCCAGCAGCTTATACGAGAGTACAGATACGCAGTATTTT. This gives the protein CASSLYESTDTQYF.

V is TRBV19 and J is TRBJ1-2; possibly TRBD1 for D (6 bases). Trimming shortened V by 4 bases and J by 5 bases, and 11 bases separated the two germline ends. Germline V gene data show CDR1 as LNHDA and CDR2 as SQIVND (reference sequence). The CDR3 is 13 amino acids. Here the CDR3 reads CASSTGVWYGYTF. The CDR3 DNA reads TGTGCCAGTAGTACAGGGGTTTGGTATGGCTACACCTTC.

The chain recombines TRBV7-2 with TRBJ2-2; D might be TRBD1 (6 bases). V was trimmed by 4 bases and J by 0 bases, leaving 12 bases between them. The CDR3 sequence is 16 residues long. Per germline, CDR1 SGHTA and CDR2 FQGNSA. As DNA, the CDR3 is TGTGCCAGCAGCTCAGACAGGAACCCGAACACCGGGGAGCTGTTTTTT. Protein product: CASSSDRNPNTGELFF.

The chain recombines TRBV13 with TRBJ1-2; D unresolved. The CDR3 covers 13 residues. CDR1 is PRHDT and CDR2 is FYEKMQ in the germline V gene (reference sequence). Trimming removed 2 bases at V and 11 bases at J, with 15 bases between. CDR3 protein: CASSLSVTIGYTF. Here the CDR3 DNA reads TGTGCCAGCAGCTTAAGTGTTACTATCGGGTACACCTTC.

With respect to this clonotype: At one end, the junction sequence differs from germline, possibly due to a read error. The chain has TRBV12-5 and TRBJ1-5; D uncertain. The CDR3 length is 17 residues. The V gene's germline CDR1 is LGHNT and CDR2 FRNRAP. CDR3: CVSGSGQGEVLIQPQHF. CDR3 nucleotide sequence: TGTGTTAGTGGTTCCGGGCAAGGAGAGGTCCTTATCCAGCCCCAGCATTTT.

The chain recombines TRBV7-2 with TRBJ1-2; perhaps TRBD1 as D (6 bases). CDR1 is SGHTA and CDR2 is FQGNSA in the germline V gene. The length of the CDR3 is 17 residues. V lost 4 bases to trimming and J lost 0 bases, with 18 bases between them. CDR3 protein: CASSSPSDRLSNYGYTF. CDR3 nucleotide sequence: TGTGCCAGCAGCTCCCCATCGGACAGACTGTCTAACTATGGCTACACCTTC.

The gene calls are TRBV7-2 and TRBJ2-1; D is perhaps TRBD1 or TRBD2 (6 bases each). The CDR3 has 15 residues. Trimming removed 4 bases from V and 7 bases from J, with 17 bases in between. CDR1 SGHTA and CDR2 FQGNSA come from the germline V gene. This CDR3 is CASSSRRQGGNEQFF. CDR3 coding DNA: TGTGCCAGCAGCTCCCGGAGGCAAGGGGGGAATGAGCAGTTCTTC.

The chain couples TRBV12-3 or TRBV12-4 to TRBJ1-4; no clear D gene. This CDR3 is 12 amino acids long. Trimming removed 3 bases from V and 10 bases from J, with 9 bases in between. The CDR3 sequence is CASSLSGGKLFF. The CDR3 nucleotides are TGTGCCAGCAGTTTGTCAGGAGGAAAACTGTTTTTT.

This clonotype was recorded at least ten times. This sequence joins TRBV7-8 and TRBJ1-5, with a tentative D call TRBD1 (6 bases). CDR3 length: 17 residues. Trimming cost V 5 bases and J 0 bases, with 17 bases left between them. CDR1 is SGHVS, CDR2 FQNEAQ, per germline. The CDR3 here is CASSTTTGTYSNQPQHF. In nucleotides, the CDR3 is TGTGCCAGCAGCACAACCACAGGGACGTATAGCAATCAGCCCCAGCATTTT.

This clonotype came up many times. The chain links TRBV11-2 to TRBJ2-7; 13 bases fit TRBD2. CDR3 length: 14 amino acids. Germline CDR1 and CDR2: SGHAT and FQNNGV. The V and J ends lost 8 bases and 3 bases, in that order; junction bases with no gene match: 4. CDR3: CASGTSGINYEQYF. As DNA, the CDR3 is TGTGCCAGCGGGACTAGCGGGATAAACTACGAGCAGTACTTC.

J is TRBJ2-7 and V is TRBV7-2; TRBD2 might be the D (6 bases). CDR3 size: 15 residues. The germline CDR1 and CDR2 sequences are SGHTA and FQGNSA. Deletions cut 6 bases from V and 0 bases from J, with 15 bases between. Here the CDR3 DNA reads TGTGCCAGCAGAGTACTAGCCAACCCCTCCTACGAGCAGTACTTC. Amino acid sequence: CASRVLANPSYEQYF.

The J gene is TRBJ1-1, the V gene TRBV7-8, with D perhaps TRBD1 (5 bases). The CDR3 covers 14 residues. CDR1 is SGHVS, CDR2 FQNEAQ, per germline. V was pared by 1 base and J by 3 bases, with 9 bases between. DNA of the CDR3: TGTGCCAGCAGCTTAGGCAGGGTTGACACTGAAGCTTTCTTT. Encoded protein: CASSLGRVDTEAFF. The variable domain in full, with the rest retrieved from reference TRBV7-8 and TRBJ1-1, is GAGVSQSPRYKVAKRGQDVALRCDPISGHVSLFWYQQALGQGPEFLTYFQNEAQLDKSGLPSDRFFAERPEGSVSTLKIQRTQQEDSAVYLCASSLGRVDTEAFFGQGTRLTVV.

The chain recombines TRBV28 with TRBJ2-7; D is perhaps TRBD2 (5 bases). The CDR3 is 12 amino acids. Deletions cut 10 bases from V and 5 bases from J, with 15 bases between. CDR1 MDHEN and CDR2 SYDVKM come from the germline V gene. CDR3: CAISSVGDEQYF. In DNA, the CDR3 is TGTGCCATCAGCTCCGTCGGGGACGAGCAGTACTTC.

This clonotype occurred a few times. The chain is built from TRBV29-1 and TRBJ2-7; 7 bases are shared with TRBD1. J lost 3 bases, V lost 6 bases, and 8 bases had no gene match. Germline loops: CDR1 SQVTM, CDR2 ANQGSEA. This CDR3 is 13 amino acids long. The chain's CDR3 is CSVTGQFYYEQYF. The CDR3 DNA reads TGCAGCGTGACGGGACAGTTTTACTACGAGCAGTACTTC.

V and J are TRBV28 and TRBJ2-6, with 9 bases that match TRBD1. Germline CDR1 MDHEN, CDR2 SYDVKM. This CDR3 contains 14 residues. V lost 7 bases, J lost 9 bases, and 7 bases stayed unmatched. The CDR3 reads CASKRQGDGNVLTF. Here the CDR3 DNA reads TGTGCCAGCAAACGACAGGGGGATGGCAACGTCCTGACTTTC.

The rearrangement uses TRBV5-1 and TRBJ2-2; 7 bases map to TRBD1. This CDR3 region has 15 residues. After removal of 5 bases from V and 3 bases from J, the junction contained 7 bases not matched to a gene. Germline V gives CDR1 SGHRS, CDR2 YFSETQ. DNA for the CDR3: TGCGCCAGCAGACCCGGGACAGCTTACACCGGGGAGCTGTTTTTT. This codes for CASRPGTAYTGELFF.